This TCR beta chain was identified during a study of cytomegalovirus exposure and HLA in healthy donors. Overall study context: The study's early data release held about 85 million unique TCRs from HLA-typed donors.

The PCR used 60 Vbeta and 13 Jbeta primers. Here immunoSEQ multiplex PCR was the method, and the copy in TCRdb shows in-frame clones only, minus some. Seen here are around 150,000 clones, roughly 75% observed once, and the top ten hold about 6.5%. Overall study findings and caveats: Later examination showed HLA-associated TCR beta chains had greater clonal expansion than equally common others.

On this clone: Its antigen is currently unknown.

V shed 6 bases, J shed 7 bases, and the junction held 5 bases outside the gene matches. CDR3 length: 13 residues. Germline values: CDR1 MNHEY, CDR2 SVGAGI. Sequencing was carried out using PBMCs. The sequence was obtained from a middle-aged man in good health and CMV-seropositive. The chain links TRBV6-5 to TRBJ1-4, with TRBD1 matching over 7 bases. The CDR3 here is CASRPRGSEKLFF. The CDR3 DNA follows: TGTGCCAGCAGGCCCAGGGGGAGTGAAAAACTGTTTTTT.